This T cell receptor beta chain was documented in a study of blood T cell repertoires in COVID-19. Whole-study context: Some COVID-19 samples were acute and others convalescent; all came from the United States, Italy and Spain.

Recruitment covered about 25 US areas and drew participants whose ages spanned roughly 18 to 89 years. The CDR3 totals 14 residues. The ends lost 3 bases at V and 6 bases at J; junction bases unmatched: 5. Germline lookup yields CDR1 MDHEN and CDR2 SYDVKM. In the original processing: Amplified reference gene primers provided the basis for estimating nucleated cell counts. Generated by immunoSEQ multiplex PCR, the TCRdb table keeps only in-frame clones and is missing some. Clonal size and the V and J genes are those of that table, whereas D and trimming came from the DNA. The table shows 300,000 to 400,000 clones, with more than 75% occurring only once.

This rearrangement joins TRBV28 to TRBJ1-5; 7 nucleotides line up with TRBD1. The sequenced material came from PBMCs or T cells enriched from blood (not recorded which). The receptor was derived from a man in his sixties who had recovered from COVID-19. CDR3 in DNA: TGTGCCAGCAGTTTGGCAACAGGGGCTCAGCCCCAGCATTTT. It encodes CASSLATGAQPQHF.